The clone carrying this T cell receptor beta chain was seen just once. Its target is unknown. The method was immunoSEQ multiplex PCR; TCRdb's version includes in-frame clones alone and lacks a portion of them. The sample has roughly 180,000 clones; roughly 92% are singletons. The CDR3 length is 15 residues. With 4 bases removed from V and 4 bases from J, the gap between germline ends came to 16 bases. Germline CDR1 MNHEY, CDR2 SVGAGI. This sample was taken from a study of T cell responses to AZD1222 COVID-19 vaccine. Regarding the study as a whole: Baseline seropositivity characterized only six or seven AZD1222 recipients.

The V gene is TRBV6-5, the J gene TRBJ1-2; D might be TRBD1 (5 bases). Sequences were derived from peripheral blood, sampled 28 days after the second AZD1222 dose. The sequence derives from an adult who received the AZD1222 COVID-19 vaccine. CDR3 sequence (DNA): TGTGCCAGCAGTTCTCAAGTGGGGGTTGCCTATGGCTACACCTTC. Translation: CASSSQVGVAYGYTF.